A selection of T cell receptor beta chains follows, all from one sample in a study of cytomegalovirus exposure and HLA in healthy donors. Clones were read by immunoSEQ multiplex PCR, and TCRdb kept only the in-frame ones, dropping some. This repertoire shows fewer than 55,000 clones, around 91% found once; its top ten account for 1.4% to 1.5%. Sequencing input: PBMCs. These receptors were taken from a man between 18 and 35 years old in good health and CMV-seronegative. Each CDR3 is given with its conserved first and last residue. A D gene is named only where the DNA matches it firmly. Part of the rows lack a size; the others show once, few, many or a class for expanded clones.

clone_size	d_call	v_call	j_call	cdr3_nt	cdr3_aa
NA	NA	TRBV7-3	TRBJ2-2	TGTGCCAGCAGCTTCGGAGCAGCCGGGGAGCTGTTTTTT	CASSFGAAGELFF
NA	TRBD1	TRBV7-2	TRBJ2-2	TGTGCCAGCAGCCGAGACAGGGCAAACACCGGGGAGCTGTTTTTT	CASSRDRANTGELFF
NA	NA	TRBV18	TRBJ2-2	TGTGCCAGCTCACCCTCCCAGGGGCGCGACACCGGGGAGCTGTTTTTT	CASSPSQGRDTGELFF
NA	TRBD2	TRBV6-1	TRBJ2-1	TGTGCCAGCAGTGAAAAGGGCGGGGGGGCTTACAATGAGCAGTTCTTC	CASSEKGGGAYNEQFF
NA	NA	TRBV12-5	TRBJ1-3	TGTGCTAGTGGTTTGGAAAGGGGACTCTCTGGAAACACCATATATTTT	CASGLERGLSGNTIYF
NA	NA	TRBV11-1	TRBJ2-7	TGTGCCAGCAGCTCGGAGCAGATATACGAGCAGTACTTC	CASSSEQIYEQYF
NA	NA	TRBV20-1	TRBJ2-7	TGCAGTGCTAGAGACACCTACGAGCAGTACTTC	CSARDTYEQYF
NA	NA	TRBV15	TRBJ2-7	TGTGCCACCAGCAGGGCCGTTACCTACGAGCAGTACTTC	CATSRAVTYEQYF
once	NA	TRBV6-5	TRBJ2-1	TGTGCCAGCCGGTCATACCGGACAAACAATGAGCAGTTCTTC	CASRSYRTNNEQFF
NA	NA	TRBV29-1	TRBJ2-3	TGCAGCGTTGCCCTAAGAACAGATACGCAGTATTTT	CSVALRTDTQYF
NA	NA	TRBV27	TRBJ1-4	TGTGCCAGCAGTTTTGAGGGCGGTGGTAGATTCCCAACTAATGAAAAACTGTTTTTT	CASSFEGGGRFPTNEKLFF
NA	TRBD2	TRBV7-2	TRBJ2-1	TGTGCCAGCAGCCGCACTAGCGGGAGCTACAATGAGCAGTTCTTC	CASSRTSGSYNEQFF
few	NA	TRBV19	TRBJ2-1	TGTGCCAGTAGTATGCTACAGGGTAATGAGCAGTTCTTC	CASSMLQGNEQFF
NA	TRBD2	TRBV28	TRBJ2-1	TGTGCCAGCAGTTTTAGCGGGAGGCATGAGCAGTTCTTC	CASSFSGRHEQFF
NA	TRBD2	TRBV5-5	TRBJ2-3	TGTGCCAGCAGCTTTTTAGCGGGAGGGCCAGGAGATACGCAGTATTTT	CASSFLAGGPGDTQYF
NA	TRBD2	TRBV18	TRBJ2-1	TGTGCCAGCTCACCACCGGGGACTAGCGGGTACAATGAGCAGTTCTTC	CASSPPGTSGYNEQFF